This T cell receptor beta chain was recorded in a study of blood T cells in healthy people across ages. Broader study findings: Nothing was known about donor CMV status, and this possibly confounded expanded clonotype changes.

Researchers isolated at least 6.5 million PBMCs per sample. About this clonotype itself: The antigen is not known.

Germline CDR1 reads LNHNV; CDR2 reads YYDKDF (reference sequence). CDR3 length: 13 amino acids. Between the trimmed V and J ends, which lost 3 bases and 5 bases, there was a span of 10 bases. Primed by a sample-barcoded 5' primer and a J-beta primer mix, a second PCR proceeded for 7 to 11 cycles. Every single cDNA molecule received a tag from a template-switch adaptor with 12 random nucleotides. Every sample returned 2.5 million or more CDR3-containing paired-end reads. In TCRdb, the 5' RACE reads were re-called with MiXCR into one record per CDR3 protein. The table shows about 1.4 million distinct CDR3 sequences, with almost 60% occurring only once.

This TCR derives from a man between 18 and 29 years old in good health. Sequenced material: blood. The chain couples TRBV15 to TRBJ1-2; TRBD1 is a possible D gene (5 bases). Here the CDR3 DNA reads TGTGCCACCAGCAGGAGAAGGGGATATGGCTACACCTTC. The encoded protein is CATSRRRGYGYTF.